This T cell receptor beta chain was sequenced during a study of identifying expanded T cells in peripheral blood. Study-wide points: Technical replicates showed approximately 1.2 changed clones; about 2 weeks roughly 15; four weeks 19. Two-week clone count variance significantly increased as total template count grew.

No infections or other immune events were documented during collection. A note on this clone: Its matching antigen is unknown.

Only in-frame clones appear in the TCRdb table, and some are missing; sequencing was by immunoSEQ multiplex PCR. The data hold 91,000 or so clones, with 85% to 90% observed a single time. Per the germline V gene, CDR1 is MNHNS and CDR2 is SASEGT. The CDR3 covers 15 residues. Trimming left V 3 bases short and J 0 bases short, with 9 bases between. The receptor's source is a person between 18 and 75 years old in good health. Sequencing was carried out using blood. This chain links TRBV6-1 with TRBJ2-4; D is undetermined. The CDR3 region has the DNA TGTGCCAGCAGTGACATCCCCCGAGCCAAAAACATTCAGTACTTC. Residues: CASSDIPRAKNIQYF.